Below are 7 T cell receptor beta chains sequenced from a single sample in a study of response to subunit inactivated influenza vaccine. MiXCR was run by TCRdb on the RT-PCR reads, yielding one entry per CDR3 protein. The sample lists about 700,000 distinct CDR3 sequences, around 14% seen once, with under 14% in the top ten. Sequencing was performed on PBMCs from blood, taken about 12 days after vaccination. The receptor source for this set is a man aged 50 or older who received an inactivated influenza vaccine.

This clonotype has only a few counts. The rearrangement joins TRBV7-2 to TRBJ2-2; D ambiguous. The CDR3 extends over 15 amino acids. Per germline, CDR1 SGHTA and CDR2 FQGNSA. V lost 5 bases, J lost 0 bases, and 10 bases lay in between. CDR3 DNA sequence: TGTGCCAGCAGCACCTCTACCCCGAACACCGGGGAGCTGTTTTTT. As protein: CASSTSTPNTGELFF. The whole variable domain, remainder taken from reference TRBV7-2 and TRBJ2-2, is GAGVSQSPSNKVTEKGKDVELRCDPISGHTALYWYRQSLGQGLEFLIYFQGNSAPDKSGLPSDRFSAERTGGSVSTLTIQRTQQEDSAVYLCASSTSTPNTGELFFGEGSRLTVL.

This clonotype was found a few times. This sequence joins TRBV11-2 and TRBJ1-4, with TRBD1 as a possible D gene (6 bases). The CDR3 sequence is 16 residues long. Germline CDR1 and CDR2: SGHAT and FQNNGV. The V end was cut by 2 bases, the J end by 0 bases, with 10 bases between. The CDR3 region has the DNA TGTGCCAGCAGCTTAATGGGGGGCTCAACTAATGAAAAACTGTTTTTT. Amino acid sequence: CASSLMGGSTNEKLFF.

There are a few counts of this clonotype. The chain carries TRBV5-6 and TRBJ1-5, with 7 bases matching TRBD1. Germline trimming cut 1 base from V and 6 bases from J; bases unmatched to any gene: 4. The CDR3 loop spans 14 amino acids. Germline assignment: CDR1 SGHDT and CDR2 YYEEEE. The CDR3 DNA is TGTGCCAGCAGCTTGAAGGGGGCAAGTCAGCCCCAGCATTTT. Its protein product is CASSLKGASQPQHF.

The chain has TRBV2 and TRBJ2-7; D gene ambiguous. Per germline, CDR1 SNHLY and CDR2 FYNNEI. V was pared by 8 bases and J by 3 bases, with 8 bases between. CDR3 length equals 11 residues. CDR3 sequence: CASAWSYEQYF. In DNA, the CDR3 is TGTGCCAGCGCCTGGAGCTACGAGCAGTACTTC.

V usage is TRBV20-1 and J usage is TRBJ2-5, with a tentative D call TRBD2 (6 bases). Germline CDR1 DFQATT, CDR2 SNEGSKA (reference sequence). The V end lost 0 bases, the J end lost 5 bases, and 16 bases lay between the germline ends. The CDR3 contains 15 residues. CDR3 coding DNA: TGCAGTGCTAGAGATTGGCGGGGTGAAGGGGAGACCCAGTACTTC. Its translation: CSARDWRGEGETQYF.

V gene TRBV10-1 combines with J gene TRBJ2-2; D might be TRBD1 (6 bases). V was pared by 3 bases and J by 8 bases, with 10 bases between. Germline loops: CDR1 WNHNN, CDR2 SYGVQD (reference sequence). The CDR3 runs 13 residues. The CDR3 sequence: CASSEQGLGELFF. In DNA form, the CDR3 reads TGCGCCAGCAGTGAACAGGGTTTAGGGGAGCTGTTTTTT.

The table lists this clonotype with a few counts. This chain's CDR3 is CASSLVGAGVPVGYTF. CDR3 DNA: TGTGCCAGCAGCTTAGTTGGGGCTGGAGTGCCTGTTGGCTACACCTTC. The chain carries TRBV7-9 and TRBJ1-2, with D perhaps TRBD1 (5 bases). The CDR3 is made up of 16 amino acids. Germline values: CDR1 SEHNR, CDR2 FQNEAQ (reference sequence). V was clipped by 1 base and J by 7 bases, with 19 bases between them.